The 14 T cell receptor beta chains reported below all come from one sample, sequenced in a study of blood T cell repertoires in COVID-19. Produced via immunoSEQ multiplex PCR; TCRdb's table is partial and in-frame only. The sample carries 200,000 to 300,000 clones, 85% to 90% recorded once. Material: peripheral blood. These receptors were taken from a woman between 40 and 50 years old with acute or convalescent COVID-19.

This chain uses TRBV5-1 with TRBJ1-3, with a tentative D call TRBD1 (6 bases). The CDR3 has 13 residues. V dropped 3 bases and J dropped 2 bases, with 6 bases sitting between them. The germline gives CDR1 SGHRS, CDR2 YFSETQ. CDR3 region: CASSWTAGNTIYF. As DNA, the CDR3 is TGCGCCAGCAGCTGGACAGCTGGAAACACCATATATTTT. Complete variable domain (other parts from reference TRBV5-1 and TRBJ1-3): KAGVTQTPRYLIKTRGQQVTLSCSPISGHRSVSWYQQTPGQGLQFLFEYFSETQRNKGNFPGRFSGRQFSNSRSEMNVSTLELGDSALYLCASSWTAGNTIYFGEGSWLTVV.

The chain combines TRBV18 with TRBJ1-4, with unresolved D. This CDR3 has 12 residues. Per germline, CDR1 KGHSH and CDR2 LQKENI. Trimming left V 5 bases short and J 5 bases short, with 6 bases between. The CDR3 sequence: CASSDMNEKLFF. The CDR3 region has the DNA TGTGCCAGCTCAGACATGAATGAAAAACTGTTTTTT.

The chain uses TRBV5-1 and TRBJ1-2; 7 positions match TRBD1. Trimming at V came to 1 base and at J to 4 bases, leaving 4 bases not matched to a gene. The germline CDR1 and CDR2 sequences are SGHRS and YFSETQ. This CDR3 contains 14 residues. The CDR3 protein is CASSLSGTAYGYTF. The CDR3 region has the DNA TGCGCCAGCAGCTTGTCTGGGACAGCCTATGGCTACACCTTC.

The rearrangement uses TRBV21-1 and TRBJ1-2; TRBD1, the table's D call, was not compared with the DNA. TRBV21-1 has pseudogene status. The CDR3 is 16 residues long. The CDR3: CASNPRSQGPGGSYTF. The CDR3 bases are TGTGCCAGCAACCCTCGTTCTCAGGGGCCAGGGGGTAGCTACACCTTC.

V is TRBV7-3 and J is TRBJ2-5; D is unclear. Trimming removed 4 bases from V and 5 bases from J, with 14 bases in between. Germline CDR1 SGHTA, CDR2 FQGTGA. CDR3 length: 14 amino acids. Here the CDR3 DNA reads TGTGCCAGCAGCTCCCACCCGGGTCGCGAGACCCAGTACTTC. Translating it yields CASSSHPGRETQYF.

In this sample, this clone turned up once. The chain uses TRBV6-4 and TRBJ2-7; D may be TRBD1 (5 bases). Germline lookup yields CDR1 MRHNA and CDR2 SNTAGT. The CDR3 contains 15 residues. V lost 0 bases to trimming and J lost 1 base, with 10 bases between them. CDR3 DNA: TGTGCCAGCAGTGACTCGTGGGGCTTATCCTACGAGCAGTACGTC. Encoded protein: CASSDSWGLSYEQYV.

The chain couples TRBV9 to TRBJ2-2; maybe TRBD1 (6 bases). Germline V gene lookup returns CDR1 SGDLS and CDR2 YYNGEE. The V and J ends lost 4 bases and 5 bases respectively, with 9 bases between them. There are 13 residues in the CDR3. The DNA of the CDR3 is TGTGCCAGCAGCTTCGGACAGACCGGGGAGCTGTTTTTT. It encodes CASSFGQTGELFF.

The V call is TRBV11-2, the J call TRBJ2-7, with D possibly being TRBD1 (5 bases). The CDR3 length is 15 residues. The germline V gene encodes CDR1 SGHAT and CDR2 FQNNGV. V was pared by 0 bases and J by 7 bases, with 16 bases between. The chain's CDR3 is CASSLDRALSGEQYV. CDR3 nucleotides: TGTGCCAGCAGCTTAGACAGGGCCCTATCTGGAGAGCAGTACGTC.

V is TRBV27 and J is TRBJ2-3; 9 positions match TRBD1. CDR1 MNHEY and CDR2 SMNVEV come from the germline V gene (reference sequence). V trimming: 6 bases; J trimming: 1 base; junction bases outside the gene matches: 2. The length of the CDR3 is 14 residues. CDR3 sequence reads: CASRTGGGTDTQYF. In nucleotides, the CDR3 is TGTGCCAGCAGAACAGGGGGCGGCACAGATACGCAGTATTTT.

This clone was counted only a few times. The J gene is TRBJ1-3, the V gene TRBV3-1 (or the pseudogene TRBV3-2); TRBD1 aligns across 9 bases. The CDR3 is 16 amino acids. Germline V gene lookup returns CDR1 LGHDT and CDR2 YNNKEL (reference sequence). V trimming: 4 bases; J trimming: 0 bases; junction bases outside the gene matches: 4. The CDR3 sequence is CASSPTGGFSGNTIYF. The CDR3, as DNA: TGTGCCAGCAGCCCTACAGGGGGCTTCTCTGGAAACACCATATATTTT.

This clone was seen only once. The CDR3 reads CASSSPGLAGGEQYV. The CDR3 region has the DNA TGTGCCAGCAGCTCCCCGGGACTAGCGGGCGGCGAGCAGTACGTC. The chain couples TRBV5-6 to TRBJ2-7; 12 bases match TRBD2. The CDR3 covers 15 residues. Germline V gene lookup returns CDR1 SGHDT and CDR2 YYEEEE. J gave up 6 bases and V 3 bases, and 7 bases lay outside the gene matches.

The V call is TRBV13, the J call TRBJ2-7; TRBD1 is a possible D gene (5 bases). Germline V lookup: CDR1 PRHDT, CDR2 FYEKMQ (reference sequence). There are 14 residues in the CDR3. Trimming left V 3 bases short and J 6 bases short, with 15 bases between. CDR3 coding DNA: TGTGCCAGCAGCTTGGGTAGGGGTTCTTCCGAGCAGTACGTC. It codes for CASSLGRGSSEQYV.

The chain couples TRBV6-6 to TRBJ1-1; 11 nucleotides agree with TRBD1. The trim removed 7 bases at V and 5 bases at J, leaving 6 bases unmatched. CDR1 and CDR2 (germline): MNHNY, SVGAGI (reference sequence). The CDR3 sequence is 14 residues long. The CDR3 protein is CASISGTGGTEAFF. DNA for the CDR3: TGTGCCAGCATCTCCGGGACAGGGGGGACTGAAGCTTTCTTT.

This clone has just a few counts. This chain links TRBV5-1 with TRBJ1-1, with TRBD1 matching over 8 bases. The V gene's germline CDR1 is SGHRS and CDR2 YFSETQ. V shed 5 bases and J 1 base; nucleotides not matched to a gene: 7. This CDR3 contains 15 residues. The chain's CDR3 is CASRLQGDGNTEAFF. The CDR3 nucleotides read TGCGCCAGCAGGTTACAGGGGGATGGGAACACTGAAGCTTTCTTT.